These 21 T cell receptor beta chains were sequenced from one sample in a study of Ad26.COV2.S vaccination and SARS-CoV-2 variants. Clones were read by immunoSEQ multiplex PCR, and TCRdb kept only the in-frame ones, dropping some. The sample shows about 460,000 clones, around 89% of them seen only once. Treatment denoted: around 19 received Ad26.COV2.S at low or high dose, single or two shots; several received placebo; per-sample allocation not given. The samples date from day 63 after the first vaccine or placebo injection. The sequences come from peripheral blood, collected in a trial of Ad26.COV2.S vaccine versus placebo. The receptors originated from a person between 18 and 60 years old who received the Ad26.COV2.S COVID-19 vaccine or a placebo.

This clone showed up just a few times. A junction end diverges from the germline sequence, so it may reflect a read error. The J gene is TRBJ1-5, the V gene TRBV6-6; D is possibly TRBD1 (5 bases). There are 15 residues in the CDR3. Germline V gene sequence: CDR1 MNHNY, CDR2 SVGAGI (reference sequence). The CDR3 nucleotides read TGTGCAAGCAGTTACGGGGCGGGGGTTAATCAGCCCCAGCATTTT. This sequence encodes CASSYGAGVNQPQHF.

The chain employs TRBV13 and TRBJ2-5, with D possibly being TRBD1 (6 bases). Germline loops: CDR1 PRHDT, CDR2 FYEKMQ (reference sequence). There are 14 residues in the CDR3. Deletions cut 5 bases from V and 1 base from J, with 11 bases between. In nucleotides, the CDR3 is TGTGCCAGCAGCCAAGGACAGTTCCAAGAGACCCAGTACTTC. Its translation: CASSQGQFQETQYF.

This chain joins TRBV4-1 and TRBJ2-5, with 12 bases aligning to TRBD1. Germline lookup yields CDR1 MGHRA and CDR2 YSYEKL. J was trimmed by 3 bases and V by 2 bases; bases with no gene match: 4. This CDR3 is 16 amino acids long. CDR3 coding DNA: TGCGCCAGCAGCCAACCGGGACAGGGGGCTGAAGAGACCCAGTACTTC. It translates to CASSQPGQGAEETQYF.

The chain couples TRBV7-6 to TRBJ1-2, with 7 bases fitting TRBD1. With 4 bases clipped from V and 5 bases from J, the junction kept 10 bases outside the gene matches. The CDR3 is made up of 15 amino acids. In germline, CDR1 is SGHVS, CDR2 FNYEAQ. CDR3 DNA sequence: TGTGCCAGCAGCTCAACCCGGGACAGCGTTTATGGCTACACCTTC. Translating gives CASSSTRDSVYGYTF.

The chain links TRBV5-1 to TRBJ2-7, with D unresolved. Deletions cut 4 bases from V and 3 bases from J, with 17 bases between. The CDR3 has 15 amino acids. Germline CDR1 and CDR2: SGHRS and YFSETQ. The CDR3 DNA reads TGCGCCAGCAGCCTGAAGGACGACTCTATCTACGAGCAGTACTTC. It yields the protein CASSLKDDSIYEQYF.

The chain links TRBV19 to TRBJ2-6; D may be TRBD1 (6 bases). The V gene lost 6 bases and the J gene lost 1 base, with 16 bases spanning the gap. Germline V CDR1 and CDR2: LNHDA, SQIVND (reference sequence). There are 17 residues in the CDR3. CDR3: CASSRIQQGSGANVLTF. In nucleotides, the CDR3 is TGTGCCAGTAGCCGTATCCAACAGGGTTCTGGGGCCAACGTCCTGACTTTC.

The chain combines TRBV19 with TRBJ2-1; 11 bases fit TRBD2. Germline CDR1 is LNHDA and CDR2 is SQIVND (reference sequence). The length of the CDR3 is 17 residues. The ends lost 1 base at V and 6 bases at J; junction bases unmatched: 8. The CDR3 DNA reads TGTGCCAGTAGTATAGGTGCTAGCGGGAGGTGGGTCAATGAGCAGTTCTTC. The encoded protein is CASSIGASGRWVNEQFF.

This rearrangement joins TRBV6-5 to TRBJ1-5; D uncertain. This CDR3 contains 15 residues. Germline loops: CDR1 MNHEY, CDR2 SVGAGI. V lost 6 bases to trimming and J lost 5 bases, with 17 bases between them. The CDR3 nucleotides read TGTGCCAGCAGGACGGGGTCAAACGTCGATCAGCCCCAGCATTTT. Translating gives CASRTGSNVDQPQHF.

V and J are TRBV23-1 and TRBJ2-5; TRBD1 matches 9 bases. TRBV23-1 is filed as an ORF, its function uncertain. V was pared by 6 bases and J by 2 bases, with 4 bases of the junction left unmatched. CDR3 length: 14 amino acids. The chain's CDR3 is CASRGTGRQETQYF. DNA for the CDR3: TGCGCCAGCAGAGGGACAGGGAGGCAAGAGACCCAGTACTTC.

Worth noting for this clone: The junction differs from germline at one of its ends, possibly a read error. The genes are TRBV6-5 and TRBJ1-3, with TRBD1 as a possible D gene (5 bases). The length of the CDR3 is 16 residues. The germline gives CDR1 MNHEY, CDR2 SVGAGI. CDR3 coding DNA: TGTGCCAGCAGTAACTCTCGATGGGGGTCTGGAAACACCATATATTTT. This sequence encodes CASSNSRWGSGNTIYF.

The rearrangement uses TRBV24-1 and TRBJ2-1, with TRBD2 identical over 12 bases. V shed 7 bases, J shed 4 bases, and the junction held 4 bases outside the gene matches. This CDR3 has 15 amino acids. The germline V gene has CDR1 KGHDR and CDR2 SFDVKD. This chain's CDR3 is CATRAGTSGYNEQFF. CDR3 DNA: TGTGCCACCAGAGCCGGGACTAGCGGGTACAATGAGCAGTTCTTC.

The chain carries TRBV6-5 and TRBJ2-5, with 9 bases matching TRBD1. Germline V gene sequence: CDR1 MNHEY, CDR2 SVGAGI. The CDR3 totals 15 residues. The V gene end was trimmed by 0 bases and the J gene end by 2 bases; junction bases not matched to a gene: 1. The CDR3 DNA sequence: TGTGCCAGCAGTTACTCTGGGACAGGGCAAGAGACCCAGTACTTC. It specifies CASSYSGTGQETQYF.

CDR3 loop: CAWRTSGSDIQYF. CDR3 DNA: TGTGCCTGGAGGACTAGCGGGAGTGACATTCAGTACTTC. This chain uses TRBV30 with TRBJ2-4; TRBD2 matches at 12 bases. V was pared by 3 bases and J by 8 bases, with 2 bases of the junction left unmatched. CDR1 is GTSNPN and CDR2 is SVGIG in the germline V gene (reference sequence). This CDR3 is 13 amino acids long.

The chain recombines TRBV14 with TRBJ1-2, with 9 bases lining up with TRBD1. From germline, CDR1 is SGHDN and CDR2 FVKESK. The CDR3 totals 15 residues. V dropped 2 bases and J dropped 8; count of bases not matched to a gene: 9. The CDR3, as DNA: TGTGCCAGCAGCCAATTGGACAGGGGATCTGACGGCTACACCTTC. Translation: CASSQLDRGSDGYTF.

J is TRBJ2-5 and V is TRBV18; 9 bases are shared with TRBD2. Trimming cost V 4 bases and J 5 bases; bases outside gene matches: 11. Germline loops: CDR1 KGHSH, CDR2 LQKENI. This CDR3 is built from 16 residues. The CDR3 nucleotides read TGTGCCAGCTCACGCTCCGGGGCTAGCGGGATTGAGACCCAGTACTTC. Protein sequence: CASSRSGASGIETQYF.

Written as DNA, the CDR3 is TGTGCCAGCTCACCCCAGGAACGGGGGAACACTGAAGCTTTCTTT. This encodes CASSPQERGNTEAFF. The chain is built from TRBV18 and TRBJ1-1; D gene uncertain. Germline V gene sequence: CDR1 KGHSH, CDR2 LQKENI. Trimming took 3 bases from V and 1 from J, leaving 12 bases between them. This CDR3 has 15 residues. The full variable domain, rest sourced from reference TRBV18 and TRBJ1-1, is NAGVMQNPRHLVRRRGQEARLRCSPMKGHSHVYWYRQLPEEGLKFMVYLQKENIIDESGMPKERFSAEFPKEGPSILRIQQVVRGDSAAYFCASSPQERGNTEAFFGQGTRLTVV.

The chain combines TRBV6-6 with TRBJ1-1, with no clear D. The germline gives CDR1 MNHNY, CDR2 SVGAGI (reference sequence). CDR3 length equals 12 residues. V lost 4 bases to trimming and J lost 5 bases, with 8 bases between them. The CDR3 bases are TGTGCCAGCAGTTCCCTGGTGACTGAAGCTTTCTTT. Translating it yields CASSSLVTEAFF.

V and J are TRBV29-1 and TRBJ1-2; D gene uncertain. Germline CDR1 reads SQVTM; CDR2 reads ANQGSEA. This CDR3 spans 13 amino acids. Trimming removed 5 bases from V and 3 bases from J, with 13 bases in between. In DNA form, the CDR3 reads TGCAGCGTTTTACGTACTGAGGACTATGGCTACACCTTC. This gives the protein CSVLRTEDYGYTF.

The chain recombines TRBV7-8 with TRBJ1-5, with D unresolved. Germline CDR1 is SGHVS and CDR2 is FQNEAQ. The CDR3 spans 14 residues. V lost 0 bases, J lost 4 bases, and 7 bases lay in between. CDR3 nucleotide sequence: TGTGCCAGCAGCTTAGCGCTAGGGAATCAGCCCCAGCATTTT. It encodes CASSLALGNQPQHF.

The chain employs TRBV28 and TRBJ2-1; D is possibly TRBD1 (6 bases). Looked up from germline, CDR1 is MDHEN and CDR2 is SYDVKM. V was shortened by 4 bases and J by 8 bases, with 21 bases between the two germline ends. CDR3 length: 16 residues. CDR3 sequence: CASSSPGSRGKDEQFF. Written as DNA, the CDR3 is TGTGCCAGCAGTTCCCCGGGGAGCAGGGGAAAGGATGAGCAGTTCTTC.

A few counts support this clone. The chain recombines TRBV4-1 with TRBJ2-2; unclear D gene. Germline CDR1 MGHRA, CDR2 YSYEKL. V was cut by 1 base and J by 2 bases, with 8 bases left in between. This CDR3 spans 15 amino acids. The CDR3 bases are TGCGCCAGCAGCCAAGTAACGCCAAACACCGGGGAGCTGTTTTTT. This encodes CASSQVTPNTGELFF.